The present TCR beta chain was sequenced within a study of graft-versus-host responses after intestinal transplantation. Sequenced by immunoSEQ multiplex PCR; TCRdb stores in-frame clones only, minus some. This table holds roughly 7,400 clones, 69% found once. On this clone itself: The target antigen is unknown.

Study observations and caveats: Researchers found GvH clones in recipient marrow, and some showed up first in ileum or blood.

Tissue from the graft was processed to free its intraepithelial and lamina propria lymphocytes. V dropped 8 bases and J dropped 2; count of bases not matched to a gene: 5. CDR1 SEHNR and CDR2 FQNEAQ come from the germline V gene (reference sequence). The CDR3 is 13 residues long. This receptor was taken from a human patient who received an intestinal transplant, so some T cells may come from the graft donor. The chain combines TRBV7-9 with TRBJ2-5, with TRBD1 matching over 7 bases. The source was ileum tissue, collected roughly 240 days after intestinal transplantation. CDR3 amino acids: CASQGDLQETQYF. CDR3 DNA: TGTGCCAGCCAGGGGGATTTGCAAGAGACCCAGTACTTC. Full variable domain (missing parts from reference TRBV7-9 and TRBJ2-5): DTGVSQNPRHKITKRGQNVTFRCDPISEHNRLYWYRQTLGQGPEFLTYFQNEAQLEKSRLLSDRFSAERPKGSFSTLEIQRTEQGDSAMYLCASQGDLQETQYFGPGTRLLVL.